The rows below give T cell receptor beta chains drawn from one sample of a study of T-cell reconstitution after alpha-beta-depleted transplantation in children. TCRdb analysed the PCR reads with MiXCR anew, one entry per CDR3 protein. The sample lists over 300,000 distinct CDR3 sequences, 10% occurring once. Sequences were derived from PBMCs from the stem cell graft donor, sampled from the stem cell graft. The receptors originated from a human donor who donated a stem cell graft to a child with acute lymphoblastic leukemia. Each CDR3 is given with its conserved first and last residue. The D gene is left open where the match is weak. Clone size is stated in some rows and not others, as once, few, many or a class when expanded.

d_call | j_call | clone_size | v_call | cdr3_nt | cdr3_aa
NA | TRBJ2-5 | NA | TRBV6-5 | TGTGCCAGCAGTCCTAGCTGGGAGACCCAGTACTTC | CASSPSWETQYF
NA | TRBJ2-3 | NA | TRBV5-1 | TGCGCCAGCAGTAGGGATGGCGGGATTGGAGATACGCAGTATTTT | CASSRDGGIGDTQYF
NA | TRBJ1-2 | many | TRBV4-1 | TGCGCCAGCAGCCAAGATTCGAGGGGGACTAACTATGGCTACACCTTC | CASSQDSRGTNYGYTF
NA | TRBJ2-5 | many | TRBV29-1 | TGCAGCGTTGAACTGGGCCAAGAGACCCAGTACTTC | CSVELGQETQYF
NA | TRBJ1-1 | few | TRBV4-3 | TGCGCCAGCAGCCAAGTTGACTCCAGGGGACGCACTGAAGCTTTCTTT | CASSQVDSRGRTEAFF
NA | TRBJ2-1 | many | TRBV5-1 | TGCGCCAGCAGCTCCGCAGGGATGAGCAATGAGCAGTTCTTC | CASSSAGMSNEQFF
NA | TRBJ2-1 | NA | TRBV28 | TGTGCCAGCAGTTTATATTCGGGAAGCCCCCTCGGCGATGAGCAGTTCTTC | CASSLYSGSPLGDEQFF
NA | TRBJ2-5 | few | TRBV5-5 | TGTGCCAGCAGCTTGGCCCGACAGGCCAACCAAGAGACCCAGTACTTC | CASSLARQANQETQYF
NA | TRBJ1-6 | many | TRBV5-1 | TGCGCCAGCAGCTTGGCCCAGGGTGGGTCACCCCTCCACTTT | CASSLAQGGSPLHF
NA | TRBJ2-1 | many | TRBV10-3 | TGTGCCATCAGTGAGGTGCTTCGCTCCTACAATGAGCAGTTCTTC | CAISEVLRSYNEQFF
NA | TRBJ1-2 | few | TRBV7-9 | TGTGCCAGCAGCCCAAGGGACGTAGGCTATGGCTACACCTTC | CASSPRDVGYGYTF
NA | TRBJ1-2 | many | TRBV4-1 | TGCGCCAGCAGCCAAGCCGGAGGGGGGGTCGGCTACACCTTC | CASSQAGGGVGYTF
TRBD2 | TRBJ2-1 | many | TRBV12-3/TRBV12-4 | TGTGCCAGCAGTTTAGAGACTAGCGGGAGGGTCCCCAATGAGCAGTTCTTC | CASSLETSGRVPNEQFF
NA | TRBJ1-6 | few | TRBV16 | TGTGCCAGCAGCCAATCAGCAGGGATAGCACCCCTCCACTTT | CASSQSAGIAPLHF